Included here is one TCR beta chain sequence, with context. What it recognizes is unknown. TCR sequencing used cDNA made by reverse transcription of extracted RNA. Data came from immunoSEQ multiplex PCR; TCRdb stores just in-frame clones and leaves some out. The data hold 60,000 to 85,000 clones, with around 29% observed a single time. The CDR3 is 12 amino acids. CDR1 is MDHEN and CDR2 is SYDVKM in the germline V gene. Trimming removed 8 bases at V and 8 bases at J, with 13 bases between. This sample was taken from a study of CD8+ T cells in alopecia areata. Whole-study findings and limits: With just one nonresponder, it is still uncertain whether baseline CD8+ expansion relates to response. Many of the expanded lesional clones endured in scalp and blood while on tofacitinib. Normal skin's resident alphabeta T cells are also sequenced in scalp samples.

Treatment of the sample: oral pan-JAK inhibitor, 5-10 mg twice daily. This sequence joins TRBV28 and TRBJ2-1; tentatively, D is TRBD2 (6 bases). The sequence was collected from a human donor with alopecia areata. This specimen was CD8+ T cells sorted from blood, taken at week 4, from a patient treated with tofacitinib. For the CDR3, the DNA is TGTGCCAGCCTCGGGAGTGGCGATGAGCAGTTCTTC. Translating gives CASLGSGDEQFF.